This TCR beta chain was recorded in a study of Ad26.COV2.S vaccination and SARS-CoV-2 variants. Study summary: Donor had been placed in the Ad26.COV2.S arm of the COV1001 trial. Once, or twice with 56 days between doses, Ad26.COV2.S was given intramuscularly.

Treatment noted: some 20 received Ad26.COV2.S at low or high dose, single or two shots; about five received placebo; per-sample allocation not given. The samples were gathered on day 63 after the first injection of vaccine or placebo. An adult donor aged 18-55 years was enrolled in Boston. Assay: immunoSEQ multiplex PCR; the TCRdb copy retains only in-frame clones and omits some. The table lists around 300,000 clones, 88% of them singletons, with about 6.4% in the top ten. This material consisted of peripheral blood, taken in a trial of Ad26.COV2.S vaccine versus placebo. The receptor comes from a person aged 18-60 years who received the Ad26.COV2.S COVID-19 vaccine or a placebo.

The CDR3 DNA sequence: TGTGCCGACAGGGACAGGACTAACTATGGCTACACCTTC. As protein: CADRDRTNYGYTF. The chain uses TRBV30 and TRBJ1-2, with 8 bases matching TRBD1. Germline V lookup: CDR1 GTSNPN, CDR2 SVGIG (reference sequence). The V segment lost 8 bases and the J segment 0 bases; nucleotides outside the gene matches: 5. The CDR3 contains 13 residues.